The clone carrying this TCR beta chain was detected many times. TCRdb re-derived calls from the reads in MiXCR, one entry per CDR3 protein. The sample has 400,000 to 550,000 distinct CDR3 sequences, approximately 11% seen once. This record belongs to a study of T cell repertoires in cytomegalovirus infection. Sequencing was done on a sample of PBMCs. The source is a human donor in good health (CMV status not recorded). Some clones in this sample may be carry-over from other donors' samples.

CDR3 sequence (DNA): TGTGCCAGCAGTTACGGGGGGACAGGGGCGTACGAGCAGTACTTC. This gives the protein CASSYGGTGAYEQYF. The chain is built from TRBV6-5 and TRBJ2-7; the match to TRBD1 covers 10 bases. The CDR3 spans 15 residues. Germline trimming cut 2 bases from V and 4 bases from J; bases unmatched to any gene: 5. Per germline, CDR1 MNHEY and CDR2 SVGAGI.